This entry concerns a single T cell receptor beta chain. The data are from a study of T-cell reconstitution after alpha-beta-depleted transplantation in children. Preparing the TCRbeta library involved the use of unique molecular identifiers. TCRdb re-analysed the PCR reads in MiXCR, keeping a single row per CDR3 protein. The sample has about 440,000 distinct CDR3 sequences, roughly 43% seen once. Sample: PBMCs, taken before TCRalphabeta/CD19-depleted stem cell transplant. The clonotype was recovered from a girl aged 2-10 years with aplastic anemia, due to receive a stem cell transplant.

The CDR3 reads CASSMDRGETQYF. The DNA of the CDR3 is TGTGCCAGCAGCATGGACAGGGGAGAGACCCAGTACTTC. The gene calls are TRBV28 and TRBJ2-5, with 9 nucleotides matching TRBD1. The trim removed 6 bases at V and 4 bases at J, leaving 3 bases unmatched. Germline V gene lookup returns CDR1 MDHEN and CDR2 SYDVKM. This CDR3 has 13 amino acids.